This TCR beta chain was captured by sequencing in a study of Ad26.COV2.S vaccination and SARS-CoV-2 variants (dated by TCRdb to about 2021). General notes on the study: Vaccine-arm donors were drawn from COV1001, a multicentre, randomized, double-blind, placebo-controlled phase I-IIa trial of Ad26.COV2.S in healthy adults. Blinding of investigators to trial group allocation was maintained during experiments and outcome assessment. Dosing of Ad26.COV2.S was intramuscular, at either 5x10^10 or 1x10^11 viral particles, delivered as one shot or as two shots spaced 56 days apart. A total of 32 samples were included in the TCR-sequenced set, comprising around 19 Ad26.COV2.S vaccine recipients, 5 placebo recipients and 8 SARS-CoV-2 convalescent individuals. Trial participants were randomized into five groups of five, in which low-dose or high-dose Ad26.COV2.S was given once or twice, or placebo was given on both occasions. The specificity and breadth of SARS-CoV-2-reactive T cell receptors after Ad26.COV2.S vaccination were assessed by TCRbeta repertoire sequencing.

V loses 2 bases, J loses 3 bases, and the germline ends lie 9 bases apart. From its cysteine to its phenylalanine, the CDR3 spans 13 amino acids. Only the CDR3 portion is preserved as DNA: 39 bases, with reading frame beginning at the first base. CDR1 SGHDT and CDR2 YYEEEE were looked up in the germline V gene. The immunoSEQ Assay was used to sequence TCRbeta CDR3 regions. After extraction, genomic DNA underwent amplification by bias-controlled multiplex PCR, followed by high-throughput sequencing. The authors' pipeline ran thus. Collapsing and filtering of sequences were performed to quantify the absolute abundance of each unique TCRbeta CDR3 region. T cell fraction was estimated by normalization of TCRbeta template counts to usable DNA, with usable DNA being measured through amplification of reference genes present in all nucleated cells. Repertoire TCRs were annotated as SARS-CoV-2-specific when V gene, CDR3 amino acid sequence and J gene were exactly matched to a known reactive TCR set. The reference SARS-CoV-2 TCR set was derived from MIRA and filtered for enrichment in COVID-19-positive ImmuneCODE repertoires, a step that removed public or cross-reactive TCRs. Based on the MIRA antigens, annotated TCRs were further analysed at the level of specific ORF or position within ORF. Breadth was defined as annotated unique rearrangements over total unique productive rearrangements; depth was the summed frequency of those rearrangements. TCR breadth was compared between groups using two-sided Wilcoxon rank-sum tests. TCRdb took over this immuneACCESS table, retaining in-frame rearrangements with V and J assigned. Such tables are incomplete; in checked studies, under half of the missing clones stem from an unresolved V gene, and the remainder is unexplained. Clone size and V and J calls were adopted from that table, with D and trimming inferred from the DNA. This sample comprises about 350,000 clones, about 88% of them detected only once. Of the sample, approximately 5.9% is held by the ten largest clones.

This specimen's treatment or condition label, interpreted: some 20 received Ad26.COV2.S at low or high dose, single or two shots; 5 received placebo; per-sample allocation not given. For vaccine and placebo recipients, repertoires were sequenced using samples collected on day 63 after the first injection. In Cohort 1b, 25 adults aged 18-55 years were enrolled at a single site in Boston, USA, between 29 July and 7 August 2020. Ad26.COV2.S was a replication-incompetent adenovirus type 26 vector expressing a prefusion-stabilized SARS-CoV-2 spike protein from the original Wuhan strain. For this clone: Its antigen target is currently unknown. Per-nucleotide qualities are absent, and no much larger clonotype sits a single base away.

Beyond this particular receptor, the publication reports: The study lacked the statistical power to compare responses across vaccine doses or regimens. After vaccination, spike-specific CD8+ and CD4+ T cell responses were reported to show substantial breadth. It was noted by the authors that total T cell responses may have been underestimated by the TCR breadth and depth analyses. Vaccine and placebo recipients had similar non-spike TCR breadth, a finding consistent with the vaccine containing only spike. Higher spike-specific TCR breadth was observed in Ad26.COV2.S recipients than in placebo recipients (P = 0.0014).

The sequence came from a person aged 18-65 years who received the Ad26.COV2.S COVID-19 vaccine or a placebo. Sequences were derived from peripheral blood, sampled in a trial of Ad26.COV2.S vaccine versus placebo. The chain is encoded by TRBV5-6 joined to TRBJ2-7, and possibly TRBD2, on 6 matching bases. The CDR3 protein is CASSFGGYYEQYF. The DNA sequence is TGTGCCAGCAGCTTCGGGGGATACTACGAGCAGTACTTC.